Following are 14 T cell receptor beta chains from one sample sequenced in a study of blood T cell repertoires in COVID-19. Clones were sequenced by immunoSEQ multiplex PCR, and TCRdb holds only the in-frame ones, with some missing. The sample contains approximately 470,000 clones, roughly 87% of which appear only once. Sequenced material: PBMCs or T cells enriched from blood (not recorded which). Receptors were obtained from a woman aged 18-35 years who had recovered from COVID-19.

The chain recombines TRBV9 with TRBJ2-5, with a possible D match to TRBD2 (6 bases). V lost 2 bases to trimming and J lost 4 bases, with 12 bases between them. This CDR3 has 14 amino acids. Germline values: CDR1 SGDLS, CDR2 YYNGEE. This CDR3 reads CASSVLSEGETQYF. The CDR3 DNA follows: TGTGCCAGCAGCGTTCTCTCGGAGGGAGAGACCCAGTACTTC.

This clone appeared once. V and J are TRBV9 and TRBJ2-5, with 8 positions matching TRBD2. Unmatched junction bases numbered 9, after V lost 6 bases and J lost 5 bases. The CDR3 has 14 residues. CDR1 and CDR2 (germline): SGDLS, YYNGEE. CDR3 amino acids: CASTAGGVDETQYF. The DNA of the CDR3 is TGTGCCAGCACCGCCGGGGGGGTGGATGAGACCCAGTACTTC.

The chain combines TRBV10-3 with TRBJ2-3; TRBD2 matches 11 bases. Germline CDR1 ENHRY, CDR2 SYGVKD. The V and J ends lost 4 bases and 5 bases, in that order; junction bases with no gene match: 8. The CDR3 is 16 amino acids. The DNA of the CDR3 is TGTGCCATCAGTGGTTTAGCGGGGGGGCCAGGAGATACGCAGTATTTT. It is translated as CAISGLAGGPGDTQYF.

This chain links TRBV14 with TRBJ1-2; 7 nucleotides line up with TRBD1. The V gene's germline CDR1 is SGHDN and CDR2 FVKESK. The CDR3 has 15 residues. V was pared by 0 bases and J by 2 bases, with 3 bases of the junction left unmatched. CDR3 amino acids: CASSQDGQENYGYTF. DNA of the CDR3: TGTGCCAGCAGCCAAGATGGACAGGAGAACTATGGCTACACCTTC.

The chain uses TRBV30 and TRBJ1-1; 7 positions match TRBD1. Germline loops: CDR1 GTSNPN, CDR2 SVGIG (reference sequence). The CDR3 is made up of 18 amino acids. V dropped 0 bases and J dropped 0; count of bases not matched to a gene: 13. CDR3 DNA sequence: TGTGCCTGGAGTGTTTGGAGGGGGCTTGGCCGGGTGAACACTGAAGCTTTCTTT. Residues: CAWSVWRGLGRVNTEAFF. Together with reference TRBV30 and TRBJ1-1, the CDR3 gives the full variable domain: SQTIHQWPATLVQPVGSPLSLECTVEGTSNPNLYWYRQAAGRGLQLLFYSVGIGQISSEVPQNLSASRPQDRQFILSSKKLLLSDSGFYLCAWSVWRGLGRVNTEAFFGQGTRLTVV.

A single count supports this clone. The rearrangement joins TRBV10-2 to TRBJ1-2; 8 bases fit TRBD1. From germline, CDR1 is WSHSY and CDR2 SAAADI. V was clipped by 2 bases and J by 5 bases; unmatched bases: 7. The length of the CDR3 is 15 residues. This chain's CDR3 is CASSEPGQGEYGYTF. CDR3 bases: TGCGCCAGCAGTGAGCCCGGACAGGGAGAATATGGCTACACCTTC.

The CDR3: CASSLETDNQPQHF. The DNA of the CDR3 is TGTGCCAGCAGCCTCGAAACAGACAATCAGCCCCAGCATTTT. V and J are TRBV11-2 and TRBJ1-5; D ambiguous. CDR1 and CDR2 from the germline V gene are SGHAT and FQNNGV. V gave up 5 bases and J gave up 3 bases, with 11 bases separating them. This CDR3 spans 14 amino acids.

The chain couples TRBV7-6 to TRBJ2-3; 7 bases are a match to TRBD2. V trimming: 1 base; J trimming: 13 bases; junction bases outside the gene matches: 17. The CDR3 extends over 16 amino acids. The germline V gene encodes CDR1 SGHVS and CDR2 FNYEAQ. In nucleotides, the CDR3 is TGTGCCAGCAGCTTAGAGCCGGGGGGAACCACTAGCACAGAGTATTTT. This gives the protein CASSLEPGGTTSTEYF.

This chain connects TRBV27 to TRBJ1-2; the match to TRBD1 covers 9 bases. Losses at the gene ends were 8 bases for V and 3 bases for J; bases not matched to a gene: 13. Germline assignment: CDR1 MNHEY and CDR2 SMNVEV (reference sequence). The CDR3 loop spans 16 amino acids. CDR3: CASDPTGGQGYYGYTF. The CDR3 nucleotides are TGTGCCAGCGATCCCACCGGGGGACAGGGCTACTATGGCTACACCTTC.

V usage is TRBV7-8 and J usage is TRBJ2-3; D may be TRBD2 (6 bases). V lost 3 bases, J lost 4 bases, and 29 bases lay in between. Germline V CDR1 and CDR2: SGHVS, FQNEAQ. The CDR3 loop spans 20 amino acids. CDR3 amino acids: CASSLSVTIDWRGFADTQYF. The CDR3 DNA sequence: TGTGCCAGCAGCTTGAGCGTAACAATTGATTGGCGGGGTTTTGCAGATACGCAGTATTTT.

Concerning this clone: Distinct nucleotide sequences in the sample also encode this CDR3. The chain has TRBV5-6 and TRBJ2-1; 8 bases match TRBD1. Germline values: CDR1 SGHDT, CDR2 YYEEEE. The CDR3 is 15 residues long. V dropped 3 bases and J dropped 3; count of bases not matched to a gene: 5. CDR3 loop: CASSSGTGFYNEQFF. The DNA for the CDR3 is TGTGCCAGCAGCTCCGGGACAGGTTTCTACAATGAGCAGTTCTTC.

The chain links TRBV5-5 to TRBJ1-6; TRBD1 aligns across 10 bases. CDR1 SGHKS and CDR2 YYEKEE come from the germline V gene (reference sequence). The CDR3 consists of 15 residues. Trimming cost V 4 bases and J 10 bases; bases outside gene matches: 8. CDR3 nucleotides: TGTGCCAGCAGCCCACGGGGGACAGGGGAATCACCCCTCCACTTT. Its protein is CASSPRGTGESPLHF.

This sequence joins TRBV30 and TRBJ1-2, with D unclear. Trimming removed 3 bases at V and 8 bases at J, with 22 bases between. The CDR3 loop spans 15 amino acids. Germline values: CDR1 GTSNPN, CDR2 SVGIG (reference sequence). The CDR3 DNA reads TGTGCCTGGAGCGCTAAAACTCGGACTTCCCGGGGCTACACCTTC. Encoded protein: CAWSAKTRTSRGYTF.

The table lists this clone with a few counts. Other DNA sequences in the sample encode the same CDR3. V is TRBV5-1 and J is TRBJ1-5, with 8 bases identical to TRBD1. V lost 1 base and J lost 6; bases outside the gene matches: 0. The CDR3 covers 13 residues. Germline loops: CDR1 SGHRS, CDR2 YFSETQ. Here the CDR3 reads CASSLTGGQPQHF. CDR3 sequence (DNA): TGCGCCAGCAGCTTGACAGGGGGTCAGCCCCAGCATTTT.